This T cell receptor beta chain was obtained from a study of blood T cell repertoires in COVID-19. The wider study: T cells, B-cell-depleted T cells, or PBMCs provided the cDNA or gDNA that served as material.

How the authors handled the data: It was from reference gene primer amplification that nucleated cell counts were estimated. Libraries were prepared by immunoSEQ multiplex PCR; TCRdb keeps only in-frame clonotypes and omits some of them. V, J and clone size are those of that table, while D and trimming were read from the DNA. The sample lists roughly 59,000 clones, roughly 80% seen once, with about 10% in the top ten. The germline gives CDR1 GTSNPN, CDR2 SVGIG (reference sequence). The CDR3 is 13 residues long. The V gene lost 8 bases and the J gene lost 5 bases, with 18 bases spanning the gap. The TCR sequence derives from a human donor in a cohort sampled during active COVID-19. The chain carries TRBV30 and TRBJ1-1, with D perhaps TRBD1 (6 bases). Material for sequencing was peripheral blood. CDR3 DNA sequence: TGTGCCCTAACCGGGGGGGCAAGGACTGAAGCTTTCTTT. Translated: CALTGGARTEAFF.